These 4 T cell receptor beta chains were sequenced from one sample in a study of early T cells in non-severe SARS-CoV-2 infection. TCRdb independently ran MiXCR on the 5' RACE reads; one entry per CDR3 protein. The table shows 20,000 to 30,000 distinct CDR3 sequences, with 4.5% to 7% occurring only once. The sample was whole blood. These receptors came from an adult who was a healthcare worker with PCR-confirmed SARS-CoV-2 infection or an uninfected control (not recorded which).

The chain has TRBV7-2 and TRBJ2-7; D is uncertain. CDR1 and CDR2 from the germline V gene are SGHTA and FQGNSA. The CDR3 has 13 residues. The V end lost 4 bases, the J end lost 3 bases, and 10 bases lay between the germline ends. The CDR3 reads CASSSRGGYEQYF. The CDR3 DNA follows: TGTGCCAGCAGCTCCCGCGGCGGCTACGAGCAGTACTTC.

The chain combines TRBV28 with TRBJ2-7; TRBD2 matches 9 bases. There are 14 residues in the CDR3. Per the germline V gene, CDR1 is MDHEN and CDR2 is SYDVKM. The V gene end was trimmed by 4 bases and the J gene end by 0 bases; junction bases not matched to a gene: 1. CDR3 sequence (DNA): TGTGCCAGCAGTTCTAGCGGGGCCTCCTACGAGCAGTACTTC. Its protein product is CASSSSGASYEQYF.

This clonotype was seen repeatedly, ten times or more. The rearrangement joins TRBV4-3 to TRBJ1-6, with a possible D match to TRBD1 (5 bases). V lost 0 bases to trimming and J lost 0 bases, with 12 bases between them. Per the germline V gene, CDR1 is LGHNA and CDR2 is YSLEER. This CDR3 has 18 residues. CDR3 sequence (DNA): TGCGCCAGCAGCCAAGATATTCAGGGCCGCTCCTATAATTCACCCCTCCACTTT. Protein sequence: CASSQDIQGRSYNSPLHF.

By share, this clonotype counts as medium-sized. J is TRBJ1-1 and V is TRBV6-5; D not certain. V was pared by 10 bases and J by 7 bases, with 13 bases between. CDR3 length: 11 residues. Germline CDR1 MNHEY, CDR2 SVGAGI. CDR3 residues: CATHERFEAFF. As DNA, the CDR3 is TGTGCCACCCATGAGCGGTTTGAAGCTTTCTTT.